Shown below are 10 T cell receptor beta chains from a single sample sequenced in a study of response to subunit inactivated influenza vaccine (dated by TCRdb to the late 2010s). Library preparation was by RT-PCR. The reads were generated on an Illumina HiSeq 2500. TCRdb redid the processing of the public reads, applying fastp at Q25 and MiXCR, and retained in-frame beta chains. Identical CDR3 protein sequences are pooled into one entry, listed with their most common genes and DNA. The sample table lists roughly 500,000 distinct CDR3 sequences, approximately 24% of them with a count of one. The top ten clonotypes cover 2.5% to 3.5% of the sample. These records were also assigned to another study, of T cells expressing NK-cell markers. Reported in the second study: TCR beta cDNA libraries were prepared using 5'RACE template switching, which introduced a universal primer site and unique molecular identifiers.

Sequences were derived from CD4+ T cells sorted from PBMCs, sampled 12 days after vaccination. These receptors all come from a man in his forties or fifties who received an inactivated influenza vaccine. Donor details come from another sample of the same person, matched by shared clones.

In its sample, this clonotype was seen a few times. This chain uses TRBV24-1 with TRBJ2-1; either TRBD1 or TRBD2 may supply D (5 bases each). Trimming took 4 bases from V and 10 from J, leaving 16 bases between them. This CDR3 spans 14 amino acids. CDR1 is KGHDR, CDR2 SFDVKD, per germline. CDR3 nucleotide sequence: TGTGCCACCAGTGACCCGGGACGGGGTGGCGAGCAGTTCTTC. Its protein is CATSDPGRGGEQFF.

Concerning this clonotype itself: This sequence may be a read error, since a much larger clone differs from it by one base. The CDR3 reads CASSLGDRAYEQYF. In DNA, the CDR3 is TGTGCCAGCAGTTTAGGGGACAGGGCCTACGAGCAGTACTTC. The V call is TRBV28, the J call TRBJ2-7, with 9 bases that match TRBD1. The CDR3 covers 14 residues. V shed 2 bases and J 2 bases; nucleotides not matched to a gene: 1. Germline V gene lookup returns CDR1 MDHEN and CDR2 SYDVKM.

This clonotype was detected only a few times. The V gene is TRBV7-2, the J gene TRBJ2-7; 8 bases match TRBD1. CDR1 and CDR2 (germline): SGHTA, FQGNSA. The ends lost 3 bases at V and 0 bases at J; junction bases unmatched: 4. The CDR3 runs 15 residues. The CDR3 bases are TGTGCCAGCAGCTTTACAGGGGGTCCCTCCTACGAGCAGTACTTC. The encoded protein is CASSFTGGPSYEQYF.

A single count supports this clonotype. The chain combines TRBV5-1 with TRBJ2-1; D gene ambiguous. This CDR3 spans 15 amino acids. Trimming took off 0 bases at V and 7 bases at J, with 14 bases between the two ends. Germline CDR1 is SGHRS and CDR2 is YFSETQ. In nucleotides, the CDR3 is TGCGCCAGCAGCTTGGGAGACGCGACGGGTAATGAGCAGTTCTTC. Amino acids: CASSLGDATGNEQFF. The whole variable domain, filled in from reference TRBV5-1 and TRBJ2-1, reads KAGVTQTPRYLIKTRGQQVTLSCSPISGHRSVSWYQQTPGQGLQFLFEYFSETQRNKGNFPGRFSGRQFSNSRSEMNVSTLELGDSALYLCASSLGDATGNEQFFGPGTRLTVL.

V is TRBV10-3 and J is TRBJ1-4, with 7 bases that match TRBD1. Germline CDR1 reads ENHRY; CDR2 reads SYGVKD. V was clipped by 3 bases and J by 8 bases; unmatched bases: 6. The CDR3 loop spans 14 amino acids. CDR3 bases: TGTGCCATCAGTGATAACAGGGGATCCGAAAAACTGTTTTTT. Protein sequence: CAISDNRGSEKLFF.

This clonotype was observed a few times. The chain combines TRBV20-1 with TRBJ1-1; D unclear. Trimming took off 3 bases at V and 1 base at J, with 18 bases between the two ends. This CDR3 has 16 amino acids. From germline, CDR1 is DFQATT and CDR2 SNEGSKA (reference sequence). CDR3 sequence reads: CSASKSRQFGNTEAFF. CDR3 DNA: TGCAGTGCTAGCAAGAGCCGGCAATTTGGGAACACTGAAGCTTTCTTT.

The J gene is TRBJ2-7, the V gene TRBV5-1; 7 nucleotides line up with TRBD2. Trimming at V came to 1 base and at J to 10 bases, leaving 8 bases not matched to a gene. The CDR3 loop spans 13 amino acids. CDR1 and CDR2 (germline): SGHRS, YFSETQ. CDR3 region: CASSLRAGDNQYF. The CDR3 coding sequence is TGCGCCAGCAGCTTGAGGGCGGGAGATAATCAGTACTTC. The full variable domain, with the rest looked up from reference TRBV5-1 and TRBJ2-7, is KAGVTQTPRYLIKTRGQQVTLSCSPISGHRSVSWYQQTPGQGLQFLFEYFSETQRNKGNFPGRFSGRQFSNSRSEMNVSTLELGDSALYLCASSLRAGDNQYFGPGTRLTVT.

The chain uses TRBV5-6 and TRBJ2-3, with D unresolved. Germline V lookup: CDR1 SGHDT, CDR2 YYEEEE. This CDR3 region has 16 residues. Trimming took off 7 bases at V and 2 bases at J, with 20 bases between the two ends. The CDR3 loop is CASGPTASRHTDTQYF. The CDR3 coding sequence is TGTGCCAGCGGTCCTACAGCGTCCCGACACACAGATACGCAGTATTTT.

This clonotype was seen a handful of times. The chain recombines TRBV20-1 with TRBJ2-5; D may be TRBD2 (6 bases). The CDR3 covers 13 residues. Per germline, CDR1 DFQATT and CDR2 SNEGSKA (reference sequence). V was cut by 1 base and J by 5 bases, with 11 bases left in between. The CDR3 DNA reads TGCAGTGCTAGAGGCGCGGGGTTTGAGACCCAGTACTTC. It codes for CSARGAGFETQYF.

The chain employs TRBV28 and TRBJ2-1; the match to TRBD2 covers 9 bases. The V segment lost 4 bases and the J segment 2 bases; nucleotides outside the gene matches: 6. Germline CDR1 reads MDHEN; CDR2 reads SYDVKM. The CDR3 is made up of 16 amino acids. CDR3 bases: TGTGCCAGCAGTTCCCCTAGCGGGGAGGCCTACAATGAGCAGTTCTTC. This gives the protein CASSSPSGEAYNEQFF.